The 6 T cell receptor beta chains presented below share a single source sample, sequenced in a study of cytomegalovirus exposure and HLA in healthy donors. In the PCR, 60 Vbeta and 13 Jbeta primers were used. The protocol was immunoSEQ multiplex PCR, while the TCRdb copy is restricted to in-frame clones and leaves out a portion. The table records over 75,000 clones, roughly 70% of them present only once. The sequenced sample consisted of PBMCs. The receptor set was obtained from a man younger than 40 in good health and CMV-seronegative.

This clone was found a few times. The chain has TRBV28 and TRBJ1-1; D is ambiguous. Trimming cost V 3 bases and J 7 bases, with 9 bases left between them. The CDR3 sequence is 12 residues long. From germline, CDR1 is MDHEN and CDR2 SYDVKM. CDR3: CASSLWADEAFF. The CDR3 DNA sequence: TGTGCCAGCAGTTTGTGGGCTGATGAAGCTTTCTTT.

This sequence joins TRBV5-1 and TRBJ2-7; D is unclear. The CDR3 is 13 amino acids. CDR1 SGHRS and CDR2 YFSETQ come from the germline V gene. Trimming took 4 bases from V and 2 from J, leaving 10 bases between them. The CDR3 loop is CASSADGAYEQYF. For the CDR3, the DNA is TGCGCCAGCAGCGCCGACGGAGCCTACGAGCAGTACTTC.

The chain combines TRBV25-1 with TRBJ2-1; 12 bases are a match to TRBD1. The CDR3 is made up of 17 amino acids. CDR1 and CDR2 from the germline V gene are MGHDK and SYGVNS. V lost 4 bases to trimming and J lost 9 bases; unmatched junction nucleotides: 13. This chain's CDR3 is CASSGSNRDRGRGEQFF. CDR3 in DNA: TGTGCCAGCAGTGGTTCAAACCGGGACAGGGGGCGCGGTGAGCAGTTCTTC. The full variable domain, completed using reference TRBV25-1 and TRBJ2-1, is EADIYQTPRYLVIGTGKKITLECSQTMGHDKMYWYQQDPGMELHLIHYSYGVNSTEKGDLSSESTVSRIRTEHFPLTLESARPSHTSQYLCASSGSNRDRGRGEQFFGPGTRLTVL.

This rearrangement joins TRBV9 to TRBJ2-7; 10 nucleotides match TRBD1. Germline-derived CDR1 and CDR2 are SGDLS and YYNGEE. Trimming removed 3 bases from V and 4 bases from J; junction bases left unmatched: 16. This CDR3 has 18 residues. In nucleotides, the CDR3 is TGTGCCAGCAGCGCAACGGGACAGGGGAACGAGTTGAGGTACGAGCAGTACTTC. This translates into CASSATGQGNELRYEQYF.

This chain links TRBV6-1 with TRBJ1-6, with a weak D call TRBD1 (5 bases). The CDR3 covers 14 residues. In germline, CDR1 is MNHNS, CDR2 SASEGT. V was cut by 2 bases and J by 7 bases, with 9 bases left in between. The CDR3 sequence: CASSEWDWNSPLHF. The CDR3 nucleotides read TGTGCCAGCAGTGAATGGGACTGGAATTCACCCCTCCACTTT.

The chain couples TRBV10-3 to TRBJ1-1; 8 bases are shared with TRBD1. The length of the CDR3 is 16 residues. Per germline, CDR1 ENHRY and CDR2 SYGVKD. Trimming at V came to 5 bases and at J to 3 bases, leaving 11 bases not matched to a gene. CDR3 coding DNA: TGTGCCATCAGTAACCCTCCGACAGGGGAGCACACTGAAGCTTTCTTT. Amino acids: CAISNPPTGEHTEAFF.